The clone carrying this T cell receptor beta chain was seen a handful of times. The antigen is undetermined. The source of the sample is a study of T cells in Graves' hyperthyroidism and ophthalmopathy. V shed 5 bases, J shed 7 bases, and the junction held 6 bases outside the gene matches. Germline V CDR1 and CDR2: SEHNR, FQNEAQ (reference sequence). The CDR3 runs 14 residues. Study conclusions and caveats: Appearing also in blood were most of the thyroid clonotypes expanded above 0.001.

What was amplified from RNA transcripts were TCR beta CDR3 regions. Researchers ran a first-round RT-PCR on the TCR CDR3 using the HTBI primer set. A single record per CDR3 protein comes from TCRdb applying MiXCR to the multiplex PCR reads. Found here are nearly 750,000 distinct CDR3 sequences, roughly a third of them singletons; the top ten hold less than 35%. The sequencing input was blood. The V call is TRBV7-9, the J call TRBJ1-4; TRBD1 matches 8 bases. The TCR originated in a woman between 40 and 50 years old with Graves' hyperthyroidism. CDR3 protein: CASSPRGRSEKLFF. The CDR3 DNA sequence: TGTGCCAGCAGCCCCAGGGGGCGAAGTGAAAAACTGTTTTTT.